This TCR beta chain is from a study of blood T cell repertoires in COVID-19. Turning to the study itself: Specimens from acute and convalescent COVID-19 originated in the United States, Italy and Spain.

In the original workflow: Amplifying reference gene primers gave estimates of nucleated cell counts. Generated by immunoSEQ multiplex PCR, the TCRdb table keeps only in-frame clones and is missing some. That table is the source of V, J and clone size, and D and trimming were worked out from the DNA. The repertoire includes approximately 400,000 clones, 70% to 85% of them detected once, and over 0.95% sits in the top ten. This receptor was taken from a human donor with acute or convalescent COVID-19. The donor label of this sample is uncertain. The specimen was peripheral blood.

Written as DNA, the CDR3 is TGTGCCAGCTCCGTCAGGGGCCCCTCTGGGGCCAACGTCCTGACTTTC. Residues: CASSVRGPSGANVLTF. The rearrangement joins TRBV18 to TRBJ2-6; weak D call: TRBD1 (6 bases). Trimming left V 6 bases short and J 0 bases short, with 12 bases between. From germline, CDR1 is KGHSH and CDR2 LQKENI. The CDR3 length is 16 residues.